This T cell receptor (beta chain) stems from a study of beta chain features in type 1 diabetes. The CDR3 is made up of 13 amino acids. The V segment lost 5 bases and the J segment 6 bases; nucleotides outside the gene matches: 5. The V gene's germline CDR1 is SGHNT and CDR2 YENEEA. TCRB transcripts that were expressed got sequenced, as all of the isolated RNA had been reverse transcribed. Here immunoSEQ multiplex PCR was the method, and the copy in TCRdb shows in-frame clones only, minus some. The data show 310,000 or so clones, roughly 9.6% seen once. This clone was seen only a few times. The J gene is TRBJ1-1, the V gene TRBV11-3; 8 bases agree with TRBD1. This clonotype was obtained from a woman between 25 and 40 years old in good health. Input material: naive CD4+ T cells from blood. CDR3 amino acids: CASSTHRGAEAFF. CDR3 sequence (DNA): TGTGCCAGCAGCACCCACAGGGGGGCTGAAGCTTTCTTT.